This T cell receptor (beta chain) was retrieved from a study of identical twins' blood T cells. Trimming cost V 4 bases and J 6 bases, with 12 bases left between them. The CDR3 consists of 13 residues. Germline V gene data show CDR1 as MNHNY and CDR2 as SVGAGI (reference sequence). TCRdb passed the 5' RACE reads through MiXCR, listing each CDR3 protein once. This table has fewer than 450,000 distinct CDR3 sequences, roughly 31% appearing once. The sequenced sample consisted of PBMCs. The rearrangement links TRBV6-6 to TRBJ1-2; D gene ambiguous. This TCR was sampled from a woman between 18 and 55 years old in good health. The CDR3, as DNA: TGTGCCAGCAGTTTGATCGAGGGAAATGGCTACACCTTC. It yields the protein CASSLIEGNGYTF.